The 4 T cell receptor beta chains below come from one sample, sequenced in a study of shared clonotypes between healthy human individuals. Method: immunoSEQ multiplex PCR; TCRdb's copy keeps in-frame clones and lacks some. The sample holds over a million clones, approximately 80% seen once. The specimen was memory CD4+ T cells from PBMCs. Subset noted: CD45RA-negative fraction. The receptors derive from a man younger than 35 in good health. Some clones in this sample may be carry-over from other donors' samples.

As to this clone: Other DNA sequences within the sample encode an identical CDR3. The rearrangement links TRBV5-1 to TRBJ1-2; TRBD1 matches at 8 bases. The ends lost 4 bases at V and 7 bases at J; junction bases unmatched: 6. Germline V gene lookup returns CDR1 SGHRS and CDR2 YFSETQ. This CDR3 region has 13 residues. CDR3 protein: CASSLGQGGGYTF. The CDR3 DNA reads TGCGCCAGCAGCCTTGGACAGGGTGGTGGCTACACCTTC. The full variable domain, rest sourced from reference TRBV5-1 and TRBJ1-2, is KAGVTQTPRYLIKTRGQQVTLSCSPISGHRSVSWYQQTPGQGLQFLFEYFSETQRNKGNFPGRFSGRQFSNSRSEMNVSTLELGDSALYLCASSLGQGGGYTFGSGTRLTVV.

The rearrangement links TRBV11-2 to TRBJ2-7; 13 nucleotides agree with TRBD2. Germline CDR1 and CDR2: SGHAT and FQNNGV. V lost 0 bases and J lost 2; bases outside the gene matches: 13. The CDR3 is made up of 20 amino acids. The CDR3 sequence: CASSLEGLAGVGGPPYEQYF. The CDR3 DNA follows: TGTGCCAGCAGCTTAGAAGGACTAGCGGGAGTAGGAGGACCCCCCTACGAGCAGTACTTC.

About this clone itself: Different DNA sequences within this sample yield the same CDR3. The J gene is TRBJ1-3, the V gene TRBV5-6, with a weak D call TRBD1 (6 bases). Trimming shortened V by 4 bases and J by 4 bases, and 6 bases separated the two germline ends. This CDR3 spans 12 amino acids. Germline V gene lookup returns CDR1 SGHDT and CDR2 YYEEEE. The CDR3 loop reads CASSRGGNTIYF. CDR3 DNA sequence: TGTGCCAGCAGCAGGGGGGGAAACACCATATATTTT.

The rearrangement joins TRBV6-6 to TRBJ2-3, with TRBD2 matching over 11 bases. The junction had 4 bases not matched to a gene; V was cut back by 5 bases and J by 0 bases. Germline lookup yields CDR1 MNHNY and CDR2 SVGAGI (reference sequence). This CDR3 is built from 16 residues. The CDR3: CASSRRTSGSTDTQYF. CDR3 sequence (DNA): TGTGCCAGCAGTCGGCGGACTAGCGGGAGCACAGATACGCAGTATTTT.